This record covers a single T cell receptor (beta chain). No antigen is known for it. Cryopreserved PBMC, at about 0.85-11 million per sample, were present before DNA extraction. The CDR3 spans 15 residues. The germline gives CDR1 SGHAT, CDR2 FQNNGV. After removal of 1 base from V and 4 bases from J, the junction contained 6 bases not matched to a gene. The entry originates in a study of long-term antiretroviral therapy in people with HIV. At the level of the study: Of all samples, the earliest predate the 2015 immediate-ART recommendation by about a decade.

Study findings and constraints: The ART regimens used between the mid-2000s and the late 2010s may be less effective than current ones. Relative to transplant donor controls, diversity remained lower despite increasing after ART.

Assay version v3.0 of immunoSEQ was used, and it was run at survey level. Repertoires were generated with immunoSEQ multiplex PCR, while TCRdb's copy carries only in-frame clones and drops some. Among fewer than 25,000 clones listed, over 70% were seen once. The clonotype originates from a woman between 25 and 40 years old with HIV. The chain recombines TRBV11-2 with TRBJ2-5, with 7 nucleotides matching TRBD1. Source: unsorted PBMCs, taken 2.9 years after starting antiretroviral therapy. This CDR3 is CASSLGVTGLETQYF. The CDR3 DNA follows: TGTGCCAGCAGCTTAGGGGTGACAGGGTTAGAGACCCAGTACTTC.